These T cell receptor beta chains were read from a single sample in a study of neurological immune-mediated disorders. TCRdb re-called the 5' RACE reads through MiXCR, storing one row per CDR3 protein. This table holds approximately 48,000 distinct CDR3 sequences, 10% to 13% found once. The material sequenced was PBMCs. Receptors were obtained from a man between 65 and 80 years old with HTLV-1-associated myelopathy (HAM/TSP). CDR3s include the opening cysteine and the closing phenylalanine or tryptophan. The order of the fields is J gene, D gene, V gene, clone size, CDR3 protein, CDR3 DNA. D genes are given only for firm matches. The size entry is marked missing in some rows and otherwise reads once, few, many or a size class.

j_gene: TRBJ2-3; d_gene: -; v_gene: TRBV7-3; abundance: many; CDR3aa: CASSKTGASTDTQYF; CDR3nt: TGTGCCAGCAGCAAAACCGGGGCTAGCACAGATACGCAGTATTTT
j_gene: TRBJ2-7; d_gene: TRBD2; v_gene: TRBV12-3/TRBV12-4; abundance: many; CDR3aa: CASRLAGGPGEQYF; CDR3nt: TGTGCCAGCAGGCTAGCGGGAGGGCCGGGCGAGCAGTACTTC
j_gene: TRBJ2-7; d_gene: -; v_gene: TRBV12-3/TRBV12-4; abundance: many; CDR3aa: CASRRVEGQQYF; CDR3nt: TGTGCCAGCAGACGTGTAGAGGGTCAGCAGTACTTC
j_gene: TRBJ2-3; d_gene: -; v_gene: TRBV20-1; abundance: many; CDR3aa: CSAVRSAGGLGTDTQYF; CDR3nt: TGCAGTGCAGTACGATCCGCCGGCGGACTCGGCACAGATACGCAGTATTTT
j_gene: TRBJ2-4; d_gene: -; v_gene: TRBV7-2; abundance: few; CDR3aa: CASGGLAKNIQYF; CDR3nt: TGTGCCAGCGGAGGCCTAGCCAAAAACATTCAGTACTTC
j_gene: TRBJ1-5; d_gene: TRBD1; v_gene: TRBV12-3/TRBV12-4; abundance: many; CDR3aa: CASSSGTGGARTQPQHF; CDR3nt: TGTGCCAGCAGTTCCGGGACAGGGGGCGCACGCACTCAGCCCCAGCATTTT
j_gene: TRBJ2-3; d_gene: -; v_gene: TRBV5-8; abundance: many; CDR3aa: CASSFLTGTARFTADTQYF; CDR3nt: TGTGCCAGCAGCTTCCTAACGGGAACAGCTCGTTTTACCGCAGATACGCAGTATTTT
j_gene: TRBJ2-2; d_gene: TRBD1; v_gene: TRBV19; abundance: many; CDR3aa: CASSRGQEDFGGELFF; CDR3nt: TGTGCCAGTAGCCGGGGACAGGAAGATTTCGGCGGGGAGCTGTTTTTT
j_gene: TRBJ2-4; d_gene: TRBD1; v_gene: TRBV5-5; abundance: many; CDR3aa: CASSLGDRKNIQYF; CDR3nt: TGTGCCAGCAGCTTGGGGGACAGAAAAAACATTCAGTACTTC
j_gene: TRBJ2-3; d_gene: TRBD2; v_gene: TRBV25-1; abundance: many; CDR3aa: CASSVAGGDTQYF; CDR3nt: TGTGCCAGCAGTGTAGCGGGGGGAGATACGCAGTATTTT
j_gene: TRBJ2-2; d_gene: TRBD2; v_gene: TRBV7-9; abundance: many; CDR3aa: CASSFQRDNGGELFF; CDR3nt: TGTGCCAGCAGCTTCCAGCGGGATAACGGCGGGGAGCTGTTTTTT
j_gene: TRBJ1-6; d_gene: -; v_gene: TRBV20-1; abundance: many; CDR3aa: CSALGDSPLHF; CDR3nt: TGCAGTGCTCTAGGGGATTCACCCCTCCACTTT
j_gene: TRBJ1-2; d_gene: -; v_gene: TRBV6-2/TRBV6-3; abundance: many; CDR3aa: CASSPPGPTSLLNYGYTF; CDR3nt: TGTGCCAGCAGTCCCCCGGGACCAACTTCCCTCCTTAACTATGGCTACACCTTC
j_gene: TRBJ2-3; d_gene: -; v_gene: TRBV10-3; abundance: many; CDR3aa: CATRDGNTDTQYF; CDR3nt: TGTGCCACCCGGGACGGTAACACAGATACGCAGTATTTT
j_gene: TRBJ2-1; d_gene: -; v_gene: TRBV11-2; abundance: many; CDR3aa: CASSLDSNGYNEQFF; CDR3nt: TGTGCCAGCAGCTTAGATTCGAATGGCTACAATGAGCAGTTCTTC
j_gene: TRBJ2-1; d_gene: -; v_gene: TRBV20-1; abundance: many; CDR3aa: CSGRDIRRDEQFF; CDR3nt: TGCAGTGGTAGGGACATCCGACGCGATGAGCAGTTCTTC
j_gene: TRBJ1-3; d_gene: -; v_gene: TRBV12-3/TRBV12-4; abundance: many; CDR3aa: CASSRITGNTIYF; CDR3nt: TGTGCCAGCAGCCGGATCACTGGAAACACCATATATTTT
j_gene: TRBJ2-1; d_gene: -; v_gene: TRBV21-1; abundance: many; CDR3aa: CASSNTGTNNEQFF; CDR3nt: TGTGCCAGCAGCAACACCGGGACGAACAATGAGCAGTTCTTC
j_gene: TRBJ2-1; d_gene: -; v_gene: TRBV9; abundance: many; CDR3aa: CASSVQGRSNEQFF; CDR3nt: TGTGCCAGCAGCGTACAGGGCCGAAGCAATGAGCAGTTCTTC
j_gene: TRBJ1-5; d_gene: -; v_gene: TRBV12-3/TRBV12-4; abundance: few; CDR3aa: CASSPMGQGQPQHF; CDR3nt: TGTGCCAGCAGTCCTATGGGGCAGGGTCAGCCCCAGCATTTT
j_gene: TRBJ2-3; d_gene: -; v_gene: TRBV6-2/TRBV6-3; abundance: many; CDR3aa: CASSPGTVNTDTQYF; CDR3nt: TGTGCCAGCAGTCCAGGGACTGTAAATACAGATACGCAGTATTTT
j_gene: TRBJ2-5; d_gene: -; v_gene: TRBV20-1; abundance: many; CDR3aa: CSAEGGGETQYF; CDR3nt: TGCAGTGCGGAAGGCGGTGGGGAGACCCAGTACTTC
j_gene: TRBJ2-4; d_gene: -; v_gene: TRBV5-1; abundance: many; CDR3aa: CASSLGRGDIQYF; CDR3nt: TGCGCCAGCAGCTTGGGCAGAGGAGACATTCAGTACTTC
j_gene: TRBJ1-5; d_gene: -; v_gene: TRBV5-1; abundance: -; CDR3aa: CASSIRSGDPTQHF; CDR3nt: TGCGCCAGCAGCATACGCTCAGGGGACCCCACCCAGCATTTT
j_gene: TRBJ2-7; d_gene: TRBD2; v_gene: TRBV5-5; abundance: many; CDR3aa: CASSAGLGGVLEQYF; CDR3nt: TGTGCCAGCAGCGCCGGACTAGGAGGGGTTCTGGAGCAGTACTTC
j_gene: TRBJ2-7; d_gene: -; v_gene: TRBV18; abundance: many; CDR3aa: CASSPDRSTYEQYF; CDR3nt: TGTGCCAGCTCGCCAGACAGGAGCACTTACGAGCAGTACTTC
j_gene: TRBJ2-7; d_gene: TRBD2; v_gene: TRBV20-1; abundance: many; CDR3aa: CSAPTQGGRAEQYF; CDR3nt: TGCAGTGCTCCTACCCAGGGCGGGAGAGCCGAGCAGTACTTC
j_gene: TRBJ2-5; d_gene: TRBD1; v_gene: TRBV24-1; abundance: many; CDR3aa: CATSRGQGQETQYF; CDR3nt: TGTGCCACCAGTCGGGGACAGGGCCAAGAGACCCAGTACTTC
j_gene: TRBJ2-7; d_gene: TRBD1; v_gene: TRBV20-1; abundance: many; CDR3aa: CSARAPGQGSYEQYF; CDR3nt: TGCAGTGCTAGAGCCCCGGGACAGGGATCCTACGAGCAGTACTTC